Below are 10 T cell receptor beta chains sequenced from a single sample in a study of control samples from healthy donors and cancer patients. Sequencing was performed with immunoSEQ multiplex PCR; in TCRdb, only in-frame clones are kept and a portion is missing. This sample has 9,500 to 15,000 clones, with approximately 94% found just once. The specimen was PBMCs. Receptor source: an older man with head and neck cancer.

The chain combines TRBV5-1 with TRBJ2-7; D may be TRBD1 (8 bases). CDR1 and CDR2 from the germline V gene are SGHRS and YFSETQ. This CDR3 spans 15 amino acids. V was pared by 0 bases and J by 12 bases, with 22 bases between. CDR3 in amino acids: CASSLVEGQGGILYF. The CDR3 bases are TGCGCCAGCAGCTTGGTCGAAGGACAGGGAGGGATACTGTACTTC. The variable domain in full, completed from reference TRBV5-1 and TRBJ2-7, reads KAGVTQTPRYLIKTRGQQVTLSCSPISGHRSVSWYQQTPGQGLQFLFEYFSETQRNKGNFPGRFSGRQFSNSRSEMNVSTLELGDSALYLCASSLVEGQGGILYFGPGTRLTVT.

V usage is TRBV3-1 (or the pseudogene TRBV3-2) and J usage is TRBJ2-3; 9 bases match TRBD2. The CDR3 sequence is 14 residues long. CDR1 and CDR2 from the germline V gene are LGHDT and YNNKEL (reference sequence). Unmatched junction bases numbered 3, after V lost 0 bases and J lost 8 bases. This CDR3 is CASSQDTTSGTQYF. CDR3 nucleotide sequence: TGTGCCAGCAGCCAAGATACGACTAGCGGTACGCAGTATTTT.

This clone was observed a single time. V is TRBV15 and J is TRBJ1-3; no clear D. Germline CDR1 reads LNHNV; CDR2 reads YYDKDF (reference sequence). The V and J ends lost 2 bases and 6 bases respectively, with 17 bases between them. The CDR3 runs to 16 residues. CDR3 sequence (DNA): TGTGCCACCAGCAGACTCCACGTGGGCGCGGCAAACACCATATATTTT. Its protein product is CATSRLHVGAANTIYF.

This clone was recorded a few times. The chain uses TRBV5-1 and TRBJ1-1; unclear D gene. The germline gives CDR1 SGHRS, CDR2 YFSETQ. Between the trimmed V and J ends, which lost 3 bases and 1 base, there was a span of 10 bases. CDR3 length: 14 residues. CDR3 amino acids: CASSSQTQNTEAFF. The CDR3 DNA follows: TGCGCCAGCAGCTCTCAGACACAGAACACTGAAGCTTTCTTT.

The chain uses TRBV5-1 and TRBJ2-5; D gene unclear. Germline assignment: CDR1 SGHRS and CDR2 YFSETQ. Trimming took off 0 bases at V and 2 bases at J, with 8 bases between the two ends. This CDR3 is 14 amino acids long. CDR3 nucleotide sequence: TGCGCCAGCAGCTTGGGACAACAGCAAGAGACCCAGTACTTC. The encoded protein is CASSLGQQQETQYF.

V is TRBV6-6 and J is TRBJ2-1; D may match TRBD1 or TRBD2 (7 bases each). The germline V gene encodes CDR1 MNHNY and CDR2 SVGAGI (reference sequence). V lost 10 bases and J lost 8, with 24 bases in between. This CDR3 has 15 amino acids. Here the CDR3 reads CATVYRPGGGYEQFF. In DNA form, the CDR3 reads TGTGCCACGGTTTACAGGCCAGGGGGGGGCTATGAGCAGTTCTTC.

This clone was observed once. This chain links TRBV27 with TRBJ1-2, with D possibly TRBD1 on 6 matching bases. Germline lookup yields CDR1 MNHEY and CDR2 SMNVEV (reference sequence). V was trimmed by 1 base and J by 8 bases, leaving 20 bases between them. The CDR3 is 16 amino acids. The CDR3 DNA reads TGTGCCAGCAGTTTATTAGGGCGTCAGGGGATTGGGGGCTACACCTTC. This encodes CASSLLGRQGIGGYTF.

The gene calls are TRBV5-1 and TRBJ2-5; D possibly corresponds to TRBD2 (6 bases). With 1 base removed from V and 8 bases from J, the gap between germline ends came to 15 bases. Per the germline V gene, CDR1 is SGHRS and CDR2 is YFSETQ. The length of the CDR3 is 14 residues. The CDR3 region has the DNA TGCGCCAGCAGCTTGTGGGGCACGGGAGAAACCCAGTACTTC. Translated, it gives CASSLWGTGETQYF.

This chain uses TRBV14 with TRBJ1-4, with 11 bases identical to TRBD1. Losses at the gene ends were 4 bases for V and 5 bases for J; bases not matched to a gene: 12. CDR3 length: 18 residues. CDR1 SGHDN and CDR2 FVKESK come from the germline V gene. The CDR3: CASSRDGQGAGENEKLFF. CDR3 sequence (DNA): TGTGCCAGCAGCCGGGATGGACAGGGGGCAGGGGAAAATGAAAAACTGTTTTTT. The full variable domain, its missing parts supplied by reference TRBV14 and TRBJ1-4, is EAGVTQFPSHSVIEKGQTVTLRCDPISGHDNLYWYRRVMGKEIKFLLHFVKESKQDESGMPNNRFLAERTGGTYSTLKVQPAELEDSGVYFCASSRDGQGAGENEKLFFGSGTQLSVL.

The genes are TRBV6-5 and TRBJ2-7; possibly TRBD1 or TRBD2 for D (5 bases each). The ends were cut back, 3 bases at V and 0 bases at J, with 12 bases in the middle. Per the germline V gene, CDR1 is MNHEY and CDR2 is SVGAGI. This CDR3 is built from 15 residues. CDR3 region: CASSYWDPRSYEQYF. In DNA form, the CDR3 reads TGTGCCAGCAGTTATTGGGACCCACGCTCCTACGAGCAGTACTTC.